One and the same sample provided the 13 T cell receptor beta chains below, sequenced in a study of T cell responses to AZD1222 COVID-19 vaccine. Clones were sequenced by immunoSEQ multiplex PCR, and TCRdb holds only the in-frame ones, with some missing. The sample yields some 190,000 clones, around 90% seen once. The specimen comprised peripheral blood, sampled 28 days after the second AZD1222 dose. These receptors all come from an adult who received the AZD1222 COVID-19 vaccine.

The chain combines TRBV27 with TRBJ2-7; 14 nucleotides line up with TRBD2. CDR3 length equals 17 residues. CDR1 and CDR2 (germline): MNHEY, SMNVEV (reference sequence). The V segment lost 4 bases and the J segment 0 bases; nucleotides outside the gene matches: 5. In nucleotides, the CDR3 is TGTGCCAGCAGTTCTCGACTAGCGGGAGGGCTCTCCTACGAGCAGTACTTC. Translation gives CASSSRLAGGLSYEQYF.

The chain carries TRBV19 and TRBJ2-4, with 12 bases fitting TRBD2. Losses at the gene ends were 2 bases for V and 3 bases for J; bases not matched to a gene: 8. The CDR3 totals 18 residues. CDR1 LNHDA and CDR2 SQIVND come from the germline V gene (reference sequence). The CDR3 DNA sequence: TGTGCCAGTAGTATACCCCTAGCGGGAGGGTGGGGCAAAAACATTCAGTACTTC. It codes for CASSIPLAGGWGKNIQYF.

The chain recombines TRBV6-5 with TRBJ2-5; 12 bases fit TRBD2. Germline CDR1 is MNHEY and CDR2 is SVGAGI. The CDR3 is 14 amino acids. Germline trimming cut 5 bases from V and 5 bases from J; bases unmatched to any gene: 3. The CDR3 here is CASSLAGGMETQYF. For the CDR3, the DNA is TGTGCCAGCAGTCTAGCGGGGGGGATGGAGACCCAGTACTTC.

Worth noting for this clone: The junction and the germline gene differ at one end; a read error may be behind it. The CDR3 loop is CLGRINYGYTF. The CDR3 DNA sequence: TGTTTAGGACGCATAAACTATGGCTACACCTTC. V usage is TRBV29-1 and J usage is TRBJ1-2, with unresolved D. The CDR3 has 11 amino acids. Looked up from germline, CDR1 is SQVTM and CDR2 is ANQGSEA.

The table lists this clone with a count of one. The chain joins TRBV25-1 to TRBJ1-1; no definite D call. This CDR3 is 12 amino acids long. The V end lost 8 bases, the J end lost 1 base, and 8 bases lay between the germline ends. Germline-derived CDR1 and CDR2 are MGHDK and SYGVNS. The CDR3 loop reads CASSSRNTEAFF. The CDR3 DNA sequence: TGTGCCAGCTCCTCACGGAACACTGAAGCTTTCTTT.

This clone was observed a few times. This rearrangement joins TRBV4-1 to TRBJ1-5; unclear D gene. This CDR3 contains 17 residues. The germline V gene has CDR1 MGHRA and CDR2 YSYEKL. The V end was cut by 1 base, the J end by 2 bases, with 15 bases between. The CDR3 coding sequence is TGCGCCAGCAGCCAAGGGTTGGCCCGTCGGGGCAATCAGCCCCAGCATTTT. Amino acids: CASSQGLARRGNQPQHF.

This clone occurred once. The chain links TRBV7-3 to TRBJ2-1; no clear D. Germline V gives CDR1 SGHTA, CDR2 FQGTGA. The CDR3 contains 14 residues. Trimming pared 2 bases from V and 7 bases from J, leaving 12 bases between. The CDR3 spells CASSLSGPWNEQFF. DNA of the CDR3: TGTGCCAGCAGCTTATCAGGCCCCTGGAATGAGCAGTTCTTC.

Concerning this clone itself: One end of the junction fails to match germline, which may point to a read error. This chain links TRBV19 with TRBJ2-7; the D is unclear. The CDR3 runs to 12 residues. Looked up from germline, CDR1 is LNHDA and CDR2 is SQIVND (reference sequence). DNA for the CDR3: TGTGCCAGTAGGATAGGAGACGACGAGCAGTACTTC. As protein: CASRIGDDEQYF.

The J gene is TRBJ1-4, the V gene TRBV3-1 (or the pseudogene TRBV3-2); D is perhaps TRBD1 (6 bases). CDR3 length: 16 amino acids. The V end lost 2 bases, the J end lost 7 bases, and 17 bases lay between the germline ends. Per germline, CDR1 LGHDT and CDR2 YNNKEL (reference sequence). The CDR3 bases are TGTGCCAGCAGCCAAAAATGCGGGGGCATTGGTGAAAAACTGTTTTTT. It specifies CASSQKCGGIGEKLFF.

The chain couples TRBV28 to TRBJ1-1; no definite D call. This CDR3 has 11 residues. The V gene's germline CDR1 is MDHEN and CDR2 SYDVKM. V lost 5 bases and J lost 6, with 7 bases in between. In nucleotides, the CDR3 is TGTGCCAGCAGTCCCGCCTCTGAAGCTTTCTTT. Translating gives CASSPASEAFF.

This chain connects TRBV29-1 to TRBJ1-4; D is uncertain. From germline, CDR1 is SQVTM and CDR2 ANQGSEA. V was pared by 4 bases and J by 1 base, with 4 bases between. This CDR3 contains 12 residues. CDR3 loop: CSVVGTNEKLFF. The DNA of the CDR3 is TGCAGCGTTGTTGGAACTAATGAAAAACTGTTTTTT.

V is TRBV9 and J is TRBJ2-1; D is perhaps TRBD1 or TRBD2 (5 bases each). CDR3 size: 15 residues. Trimming removed 0 bases at V and 7 bases at J, with 14 bases between. CDR1 is SGDLS and CDR2 is YYNGEE in the germline V gene. The CDR3 protein is CASSVEDRGWNEQFF. CDR3 coding DNA: TGTGCCAGCAGCGTAGAAGACCGGGGCTGGAATGAGCAGTTCTTC.

The table lists this clone with a count of one. This chain joins TRBV14 and TRBJ1-2; D is perhaps TRBD1 (6 bases). This CDR3 has 13 amino acids. The germline V gene has CDR1 SGHDN and CDR2 FVKESK. V lost 1 base to trimming and J lost 8 bases, with 11 bases between them. CDR3 nucleotides: TGTGCCAGCAGCCAAGTACAGGGAAGCGGCTACACCTTC. It specifies CASSQVQGSGYTF.